The clone carrying this T cell receptor beta chain has a count of ten or more. These data are taken from a study of regulatory T cells in long-lasting Graves disease. Assembly of TCR beta libraries relied on iRepertoire HTBI primers together with Arm-PCR of CDR3 regions. MiXCR, run by TCRdb on the multiplex PCR reads, gives a single entry per CDR3 protein. The sample consists of a few hundred thousand distinct CDR3 sequences, 12% of them appearing once. Sample time point: newly diagnosed GD, antithyroid drugs for less than 3 months. PBMCs were the source of the RNA used for TCR sequencing. This same sample was also taken into another study, of T cells in Graves' hyperthyroidism and ophthalmopathy. As that study records: With the HTBI primer set, the TCR CDR3 went through a first round of RT-PCR.

This TCR came from a woman between 18 and 29 years old with Graves disease. The sample in question was peripheral blood mononuclear cells (PBMCs), obtained at new diagnosis, from a patient treated with antithyroid drugs.

The chain's CDR3 is CSASHYGYTF. Here the CDR3 DNA reads TGCAGTGCCAGTCACTATGGCTACACCTTC. This chain connects TRBV20-1 to TRBJ1-2; D uncertain. V was trimmed by 6 bases and J by 3 bases, leaving 5 bases between them. The CDR3 is 10 residues long. CDR1 is DFQATT, CDR2 SNEGSKA, per germline (reference sequence).